This T cell receptor beta chain was obtained from a study of blood T cell repertoires in COVID-19 (dated by TCRdb to 2020 to 2022). Turning to the overall study: The collaborator samples originated in the United States, Italy and Spain and spanned the acute and convalescent phases of COVID-19. The samples were drawn from two sources: the first 160 participants of the ongoing ImmuneRACE study, and 1,254 subjects contributed by 6 global collaborators. Where HLA class I and class II types were available, the types were taken from metadata supplied by the sample provider, not from assay-based typing. The repertoires were released in a freely available public database intended as a resource for research on the immune response to SARS-CoV-2. A de-identified subject ID, COVID-19 status, age in years and sex were almost always included in the sample metadata. The material from the prospective study consisted of cDNA or gDNA derived from T cells, B-cell-depleted T cells, or PBMCs. Subjects who had been exposed to COVID-19, were actively infected with it, or had recovered from it provided the deeply sampled blood TCRbeta repertoires that made up the dataset.

TCRbeta CDR3 regions were amplified from genomic DNA using the immunoSEQ Assay, a bias-controlled multiplex PCR. From the authors' description of their analysis: Within the assay, amplification of reference gene primers was used to estimate how many nucleated cells each sample contained. To quantify the absolute abundance of each unique TCRbeta CDR3 rearrangement, sequence reads were collapsed and filtered. For each sample, productive Simpson clonality was calculated as the square root of Simpson's diversity index over productive rearrangements. This is the immuneACCESS table as TCRdb keeps it, with only in-frame sequences that have V and J called. A part of the clones is gone; compared with another copy, unresolved V genes explain less than half, and the rest is unexplained. V and J calls and clone size are copied from that table; D and trimming were computed from the DNA. Present in this sample are 150,000 to 200,000 clones, 65% to 85% of which were seen just once. Roughly 17% of the sample belongs to the ten largest clones.

Overall results and qualifications from the work: The quantity of clinical and demographic metadata differed by source and by participant and was supplied without curation.

With respect to this clone: The antigen it binds to is not known. Base quality data are lacking; no much larger clone is found one base away.

The collaborating institutions used their own protocols to collect whole blood in K2EDTA tubes. For TCRbeta analysis, collaborator samples were shipped as frozen whole blood, as isolated PBMCs, or as DNA extracted from either sample type. From the cysteine up to the phenylalanine, the CDR3 has a length of 14 residues. The entry retains the CDR3 DNA only, 42 bases that are in frame from base 1. The junction shows trimming of 3 bases on V and 4 bases on J, plus 11 bases between the germline ends. CDR1 and CDR2, looked up from the germline V gene, are SGHTA and FQGTGA. Sequencing used peripheral blood. The chain is encoded by TRBV7-3 joined to TRBJ2-3, and TRBD2 may be the D gene, going by 6 matching bases. The clonotype was recovered from a man between 60 and 70 years old with active or convalescent COVID-19. The CDR3: CASSLGGEADTQYF. In nucleotides, the sequence is TGTGCCAGCAGCTTGGGCGGGGAGGCAGATACGCAGTATTTT.